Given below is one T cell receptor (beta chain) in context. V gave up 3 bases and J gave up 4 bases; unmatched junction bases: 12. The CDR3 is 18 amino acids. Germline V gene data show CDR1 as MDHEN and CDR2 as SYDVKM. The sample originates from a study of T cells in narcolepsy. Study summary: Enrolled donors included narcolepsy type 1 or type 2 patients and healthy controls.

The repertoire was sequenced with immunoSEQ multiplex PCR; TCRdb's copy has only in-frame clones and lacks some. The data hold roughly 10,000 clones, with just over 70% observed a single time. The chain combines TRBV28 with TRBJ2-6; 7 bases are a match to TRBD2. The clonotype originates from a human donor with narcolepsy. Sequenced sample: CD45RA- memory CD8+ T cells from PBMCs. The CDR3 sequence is CASSFVGGSFTGANVLTF. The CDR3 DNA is TGTGCCAGCAGTTTCGTGGGCGGGAGCTTTACGGGGGCCAACGTCCTGACTTTC.